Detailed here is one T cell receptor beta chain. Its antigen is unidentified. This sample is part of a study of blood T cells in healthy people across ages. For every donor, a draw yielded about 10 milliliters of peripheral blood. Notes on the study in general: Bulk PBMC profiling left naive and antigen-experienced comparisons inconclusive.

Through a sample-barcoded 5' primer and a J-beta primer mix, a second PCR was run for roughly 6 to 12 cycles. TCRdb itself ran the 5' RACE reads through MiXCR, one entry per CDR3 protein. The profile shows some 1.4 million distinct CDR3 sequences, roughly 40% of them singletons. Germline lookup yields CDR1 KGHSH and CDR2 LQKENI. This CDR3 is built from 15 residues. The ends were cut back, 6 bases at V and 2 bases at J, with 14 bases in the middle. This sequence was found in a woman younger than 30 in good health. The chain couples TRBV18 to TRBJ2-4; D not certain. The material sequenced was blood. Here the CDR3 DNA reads TGTGCCAGCTCGCCAACCATAGGGACCAAAAACATTCAGTACTTC. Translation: CASSPTIGTKNIQYF.